These 20 T cell receptor beta chains were all obtained from the same sample, sequenced in a study of blood T cell repertoires in COVID-19. Measured with immunoSEQ multiplex PCR; TCRdb has only the in-frame clones, and not every one. The data show 150,000 to 200,000 clones, roughly four fifths seen once. Sequenced: peripheral blood. These receptors all come from a human donor in a cohort sampled during active COVID-19.

The chain carries TRBV11-3 and TRBJ2-1; D uncertain. The CDR3 contains 16 residues. Germline V CDR1 and CDR2: SGHNT, YENEEA. Trimming removed 3 bases from V and 5 bases from J, with 17 bases in between. CDR3 nucleotides: TGTGCCAGCAGCTTCTTGGGCCGAATGGATGACAATGAGCAGTTCTTC. It yields the protein CASSFLGRMDDNEQFF.

V gene TRBV19 combines with J gene TRBJ2-3, with 11 bases fitting TRBD2. The germline V gene encodes CDR1 LNHDA and CDR2 SQIVND (reference sequence). The V gene end was trimmed by 7 bases and the J gene end by 5 bases; junction bases not matched to a gene: 5. The CDR3 loop spans 14 amino acids. CDR3 amino acids: CASKGLAEVDTQYF. The CDR3 coding sequence is TGTGCCAGTAAGGGACTAGCGGAGGTAGATACGCAGTATTTT.

This clone was picked up one time. CDR3 in DNA: TGTGCCAGCAGTTACCCTCAAGGAGGCATCTACGAGCAGTACTTC. The encoded protein is CASSYPQGGIYEQYF. The gene calls are TRBV6-5 and TRBJ2-7, with a tentative D call TRBD2 (5 bases). Germline loops: CDR1 MNHEY, CDR2 SVGAGI. V was shortened by 2 bases and J by 3 bases, with 14 bases between the two germline ends. This CDR3 region has 15 residues.

Concerning this clone: At one of its ends the junction is not consistent with the germline gene, which may arise from a read error. The rearrangement joins TRBV30 to TRBJ1-6, with TRBD1 matching over 9 bases. The CDR3 spans 15 residues. Germline V gene sequence: CDR1 GTSNPN, CDR2 SVGIG (reference sequence). The CDR3 is CAWSVMAQPGQGSYF. The DNA of the CDR3 is TGTGCCTGGAGTGTAATGGCCCAACCGGGACAGGGTTCCTACTTT.

The V and J genes are TRBV5-1 and TRBJ2-2; TRBD1 is a possible D gene (5 bases). V shed 0 bases and J shed 4 bases, with 7 bases lying between them. CDR3 length: 14 amino acids. Germline lookup yields CDR1 SGHRS and CDR2 YFSETQ. CDR3 coding DNA: TGCGCCAGCAGCTTGGGACAGATCACCGGGGAGCTGTTTTTT. Translating it yields CASSLGQITGELFF.

V gene TRBV6-2 or TRBV6-3 combines with J gene TRBJ1-4; the D is unclear. The CDR3 runs 17 residues. With 0 bases removed from V and 6 bases from J, the gap between germline ends came to 17 bases. The germline V gene has CDR1 MNHEY and CDR2 SVGEGT. This chain's CDR3 is CASSYSSPRGGYEKLFF. The CDR3 DNA reads TGTGCCAGCAGTTACTCCTCCCCCCGCGGCGGGTATGAAAAACTGTTTTTT.

The chain joins TRBV19 to TRBJ1-5; TRBD1 is a possible D gene (5 bases). The V end was cut by 9 bases, the J end by 1 base, with 16 bases between. Germline V lookup: CDR1 LNHDA, CDR2 SQIVND (reference sequence). The CDR3 contains 15 residues. This CDR3 reads CASRGGVVSNQPQHF. CDR3 sequence (DNA): TGTGCCAGCCGGGGCGGGGTCGTGAGCAATCAGCCCCAGCATTTT.

The V call is TRBV5-4, the J call TRBJ2-7, with 8 bases that match TRBD2. CDR3 length equals 15 residues. Germline values: CDR1 SGHNT, CDR2 YYREEE (reference sequence). Germline trimming cut 4 bases from V and 3 bases from J; bases unmatched to any gene: 9. The CDR3 here is CASSLWSSGFYEQYF. CDR3 DNA sequence: TGTGCCAGCAGCCTTTGGTCTAGCGGGTTCTACGAGCAGTACTTC. Together with reference TRBV5-4 and TRBJ2-7, the CDR3 gives the full variable domain: ETGVTQSPTHLIKTRGQQVTLRCSSQSGHNTVSWYQQALGQGPQFIFQYYREEENGRGNFPPRFSGLQFPNYSSELNVNALELDDSALYLCASSLWSSGFYEQYFGPGTRLTVT.

The chain joins TRBV25-1 to TRBJ2-5; D may be TRBD2 (6 bases). V lost 0 bases to trimming and J lost 4 bases, with 9 bases between them. The CDR3 totals 14 residues. Per germline, CDR1 MGHDK and CDR2 SYGVNS. As DNA, the CDR3 is TGTGCCAGCAGTGAATATGGAGGGGCAGAGACCCAGTACTTC. Translating it yields CASSEYGGAETQYF.

The V call is TRBV10-1, the J call TRBJ1-2; D remains ambiguous. The CDR3 is 13 amino acids. V lost 2 bases and J 2 bases, leaving 6 bases between the germline ends. The V gene's germline CDR1 is WNHNN and CDR2 SYGVQD (reference sequence). The CDR3 region is CASSESGNYGYTF. The CDR3 DNA follows: TGCGCCAGCAGTGAGAGCGGGAACTATGGCTACACCTTC.

The chain carries TRBV9 and TRBJ2-7; 7 positions match TRBD2. Trimming cost V 3 bases and J 4 bases; bases outside gene matches: 10. Germline V CDR1 and CDR2: SGDLS, YYNGEE. The length of the CDR3 is 15 residues. The CDR3 spells CASSESSGMGYEQYF. CDR3 bases: TGTGCCAGCAGCGAGTCTAGCGGAATGGGGTACGAGCAGTACTTC.

The chain uses TRBV3-1 (or the pseudogene TRBV3-2) and TRBJ1-1, with D possibly TRBD1 on 5 matching bases. CDR1 and CDR2 (germline): LGHDT, YNNKEL (reference sequence). There are 12 residues in the CDR3. Trimming took off 4 bases at V and 8 bases at J, with 11 bases between the two ends. CDR3 loop: CASSPSGGEAFF. In nucleotides, the CDR3 is TGTGCCAGCAGCCCATCGGGGGGGGAAGCTTTCTTT.

This chain uses TRBV5-1 with TRBJ2-7; 7 positions agree with TRBD2. V shed 3 bases and J 4 bases; nucleotides not matched to a gene: 4. The CDR3 consists of 13 residues. Germline assignment: CDR1 SGHRS and CDR2 YFSETQ. Here the CDR3 DNA reads TGCGCCAGCAGCTGGGCGGGGGAATACGAGCAGTACTTC. Translated, it gives CASSWAGEYEQYF.

This CDR3 is CASSIERGRGLEQYF. For the CDR3, the DNA is TGTGCCAGTAGTATCGAAAGAGGCAGGGGGCTTGAGCAGTACTTC. The chain couples TRBV19 to TRBJ2-7, with 8 bases matching TRBD1. From germline, CDR1 is LNHDA and CDR2 SQIVND (reference sequence). J lost 7 bases, V lost 3 bases, and 11 bases had no gene match. This CDR3 has 15 residues.

This rearrangement joins TRBV9 to TRBJ2-2, with 12 nucleotides matching TRBD2. V shed 3 bases, J shed 6 bases, and the junction held 9 bases outside the gene matches. In germline, CDR1 is SGDLS, CDR2 YYNGEE. The CDR3 is 17 residues long. The DNA for the CDR3 is TGTGCCAGCAGCGACCACCAGACTAGCGGGAGTCCCGGGGAGCTGTTTTTT. It codes for CASSDHQTSGSPGELFF.

This clone was observed a few times. The rearrangement uses TRBV28 and TRBJ1-1, with 9 positions matching TRBD1. V lost 2 bases to trimming and J lost 8 bases; unmatched junction nucleotides: 9. This CDR3 is 15 amino acids long. Germline V gives CDR1 MDHEN, CDR2 SYDVKM. This CDR3 reads CASSLGGTGGREAFF. CDR3 nucleotides: TGTGCCAGCAGTTTAGGAGGAACAGGGGGCAGGGAAGCTTTCTTT.

This chain joins TRBV7-3 and TRBJ2-3; 7 bases match TRBD2. This CDR3 has 15 amino acids. Per germline, CDR1 SGHTA and CDR2 FQGTGA. V lost 2 bases to trimming and J lost 6 bases; unmatched junction nucleotides: 8. The CDR3 loop reads CASSLWASGRDTQYF. The DNA of the CDR3 is TGTGCCAGCAGCTTATGGGCTAGCGGACGGGATACGCAGTATTTT.

This chain links TRBV7-3 with TRBJ2-1; 8 positions match TRBD1. The CDR3 has 16 residues. Germline V CDR1 and CDR2: SGHTA, FQGTGA. Unmatched junction bases numbered 8, after V lost 1 base and J lost 6 bases. The CDR3 sequence is CASSLSGGQGLNEQFF. As DNA, the CDR3 is TGTGCCAGCAGCTTAAGTGGTGGACAGGGACTCAATGAGCAGTTCTTC.

This chain joins TRBV4-3 and TRBJ2-7; 11 bases align to TRBD1. The V and J ends lost 3 bases and 7 bases, in that order; junction bases with no gene match: 8. CDR1 is LGHNA and CDR2 is YSLEER in the germline V gene. The CDR3 consists of 15 residues. The CDR3 region has the DNA TGCGCCAGCAGCCAGTCCGGGACAGGGGGGAGGGAGCAGTACTTC. It yields the protein CASSQSGTGGREQYF.

This clone has a handful of counts. This chain joins TRBV6-5 and TRBJ1-5; a weak D match, TRBD1 (6 bases). Germline V gene data show CDR1 as MNHEY and CDR2 as SVGAGI. With 7 bases removed from V and 7 bases from J, the gap between germline ends came to 14 bases. CDR3 length: 13 residues. The CDR3 DNA reads as TGTGCCAGCAACGGACAGAGGGACCAGCCCCAGCATTTT. It is translated as CASNGQRDQPQHF.